This T cell receptor beta chain came from a study of cytomegalovirus exposure and HLA in healthy donors. 60 Vbeta and 13 Jbeta primers were used in PCR. Sequencing used immunoSEQ multiplex PCR; TCRdb keeps in-frame clones, though not all of them. The data show more than 85,000 clones, with about 80% seen just once and about 9.4% held by the top ten. A remark on this clone: Antigen specificity is unknown.

Study outcomes and limitations: In vitro testing confirmed a few CMV-associated chains as specific for CMV antigens. One cluster of highly shared sequence variants probably arose as a sequencing artifact. Overall, about 160 TCR beta chains were annotated as cytomegalovirus-associated. Many donors shared some public TCRs, even though most TCR sequences were rare.

V gave up 6 bases and J gave up 12 bases, with 21 bases separating them. Germline lookup yields CDR1 LNHDA and CDR2 SQIVND (reference sequence). CDR3 length equals 14 residues. Sequencing was performed on PBMCs. The chain recombines TRBV19 with TRBJ1-5; D gene ambiguous. The receptor's source is a young man in good health and CMV-seropositive. CDR3 sequence: CASSHDGPGGRQHF. The CDR3 DNA is TGTGCCAGTAGCCATGATGGACCCGGAGGTCGCCAGCATTTT.